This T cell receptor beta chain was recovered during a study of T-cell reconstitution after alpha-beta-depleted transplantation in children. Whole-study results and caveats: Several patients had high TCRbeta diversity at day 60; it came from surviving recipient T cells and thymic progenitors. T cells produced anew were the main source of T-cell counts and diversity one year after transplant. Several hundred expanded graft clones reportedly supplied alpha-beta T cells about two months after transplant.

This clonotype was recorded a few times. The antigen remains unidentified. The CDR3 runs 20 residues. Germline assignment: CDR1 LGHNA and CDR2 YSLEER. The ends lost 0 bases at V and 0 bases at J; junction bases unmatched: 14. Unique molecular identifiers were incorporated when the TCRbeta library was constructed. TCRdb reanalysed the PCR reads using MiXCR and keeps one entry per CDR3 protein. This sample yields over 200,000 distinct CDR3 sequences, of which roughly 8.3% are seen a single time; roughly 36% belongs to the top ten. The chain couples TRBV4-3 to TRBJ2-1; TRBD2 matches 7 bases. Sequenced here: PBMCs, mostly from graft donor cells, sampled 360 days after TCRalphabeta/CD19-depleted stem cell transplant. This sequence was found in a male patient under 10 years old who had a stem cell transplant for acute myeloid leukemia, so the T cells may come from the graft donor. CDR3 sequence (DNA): TGCGCCAGCAGCCAAGATCTTGTGGGACTACTTTATTACTCCTACAATGAGCAGTTCTTC. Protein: CASSQDLVGLLYYSYNEQFF.